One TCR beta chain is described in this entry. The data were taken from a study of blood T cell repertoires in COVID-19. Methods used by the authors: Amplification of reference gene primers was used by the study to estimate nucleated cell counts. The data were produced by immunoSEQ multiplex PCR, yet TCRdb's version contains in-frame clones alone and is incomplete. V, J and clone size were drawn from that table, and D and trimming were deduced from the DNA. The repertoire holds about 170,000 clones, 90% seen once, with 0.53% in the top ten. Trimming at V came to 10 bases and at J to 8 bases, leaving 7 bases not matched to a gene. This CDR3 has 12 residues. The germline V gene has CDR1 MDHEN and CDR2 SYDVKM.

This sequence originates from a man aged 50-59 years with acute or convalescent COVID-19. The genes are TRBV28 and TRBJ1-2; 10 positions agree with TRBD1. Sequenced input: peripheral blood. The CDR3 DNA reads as TGTGCCACAGAGACAGGGGGCAGAGGCTACACCTTC. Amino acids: CATETGGRGYTF.